This TCR beta chain was identified during a study of T cell responses to AZD1222 COVID-19 vaccine. Overall study findings and caveats: Clonal diversity was possibly underestimated, and the donors were mostly white British, with more females. Across spike, vaccine-associated CD4 TCRs were found, dominant at 160-218 and 743-854. Baseline testing showed seropositivity in only five to seven AZD1222 recipients.

A remark on this clone: Its specificity is not known.

Sequenced by immunoSEQ multiplex PCR; TCRdb stores in-frame clones only, minus some. The profile covers around 53,000 clones, with 85% appearing a single time and roughly 20% taken by the ten largest. The J segment lost 3 bases and the V segment lost 6 bases, leaving 0 bases of the junction unmatched. Germline CDR1 LNHDA, CDR2 SQIVND (reference sequence). The CDR3 is 12 amino acids. The receptor was isolated from an adult in good health. This chain links TRBV19 with TRBJ1-2, with 8 bases lining up with TRBD1. Material: peripheral blood, obtained on day 0 of MenACWY control vaccination. The CDR3 loop is CASRDRDYGYTF. The DNA for the CDR3 is TGTGCCAGTAGGGACAGGGACTATGGCTACACCTTC.